The 10 T cell receptor beta chains below were found in one sample sequenced in a study of chemoradiotherapy in HPV16-positive cancers. Clones were sequenced by immunoSEQ multiplex PCR, and TCRdb holds only the in-frame ones, with some missing. The sample shows roughly 15,000 clones, roughly 87% of them seen only once. This material consisted of tumor tissue, taken from a patient who underwent chemoradiotherapy. These receptors were obtained from a human donor with HPV-associated anogenital cancer.

V is TRBV19 and J is TRBJ2-1; D is tentatively TRBD1 or TRBD2 (5 bases each). The CDR3 spans 14 residues. Trimming removed 5 bases from V and 10 bases from J, with 18 bases in between. Germline V lookup: CDR1 LNHDA, CDR2 SQIVND (reference sequence). DNA for the CDR3: TGTGCCAGTAGTTTCCCCGGGGCGATAGGGGAGCAGTTCTTC. Its protein product is CASSFPGAIGEQFF.

The V gene is TRBV21-1, the J gene TRBJ1-3; whether TRBD1, the table's D call, matches the DNA was not checked. TRBV21-1 is termed a pseudogene. CDR3 size: 16 residues. The DNA of the CDR3 is TGTGCCAGCAGCGACATGCTACAACACGCACGAAACACCATATATTTT. Protein: CASSDMLQHARNTIYF.

J is TRBJ2-3 and V is TRBV9; no reliable D call. Germline V gene lookup returns CDR1 SGDLS and CDR2 YYNGEE. This CDR3 has 17 amino acids. Trimming left V 0 bases short and J 0 bases short, with 14 bases between. The CDR3 loop reads CASSVETLASSTDTQYF. DNA of the CDR3: TGTGCCAGCAGCGTAGAGACTCTCGCCTCTAGCACAGATACGCAGTATTTT.

The gene calls are TRBV28 and TRBJ2-7; D might be TRBD1 (5 bases). V was pared by 4 bases and J by 12 bases, with 16 bases between. The CDR3 runs 12 residues. Per the germline V gene, CDR1 is MDHEN and CDR2 is SYDVKM. The chain's CDR3 is CASSSTLGPPYF. In DNA, the CDR3 is TGTGCCAGCAGTTCGACCCTGGGGCCCCCGTACTTC.

In its sample, this clone was seen once. The rearrangement links TRBV11-3 to TRBJ1-1, with 7 nucleotides matching TRBD1. J gave up 4 bases and V 4 bases, and 6 bases lay outside the gene matches. CDR3 length: 14 amino acids. Germline V lookup: CDR1 SGHNT, CDR2 YENEEA. CDR3 loop: CASSWGTVGTEAFF. The DNA of the CDR3 is TGTGCCAGCAGCTGGGGGACAGTCGGCACTGAAGCTTTCTTT.

The V gene is TRBV5-4, the J gene TRBJ1-2; D not certain. V was cut by 3 bases and J by 0 bases, with 12 bases left in between. The germline CDR1 and CDR2 sequences are SGHNT and YYREEE (reference sequence). The length of the CDR3 is 15 residues. In DNA form, the CDR3 reads TGTGCCAGCAGCTCCCCCACCCAGACTAACTATGGCTACACCTTC. Its translation is CASSSPTQTNYGYTF. The full variable domain, with the rest looked up from reference TRBV5-4 and TRBJ1-2, is ETGVTQSPTHLIKTRGQQVTLRCSSQSGHNTVSWYQQALGQGPQFIFQYYREEENGRGNFPPRFSGLQFPNYSSELNVNALELDDSALYLCASSSPTQTNYGYTFGSGTRLTVV.

The chain carries TRBV6-9 and TRBJ2-4; 7 bases are shared with TRBD2. CDR1 is MNHGY, CDR2 SVAAGI, per germline. This CDR3 spans 13 amino acids. Trimming removed 7 bases from V and 3 bases from J; junction bases left unmatched: 3. The CDR3 region is CASISSGKNIQYF. The CDR3 coding sequence is TGTGCCAGCATCTCTAGCGGCAAAAACATTCAGTACTTC.

This clone was detected once. The chain links TRBV2 to TRBJ2-2; no reliable D call. With 4 bases removed from V and 4 bases from J, the gap between germline ends came to 10 bases. Germline CDR1 and CDR2: SNHLY and FYNNEI. The CDR3 is 14 amino acids. The CDR3 protein is CASSVQTVTGELFF. In DNA, the CDR3 is TGTGCCAGCAGTGTTCAGACGGTCACCGGGGAGCTGTTTTTT.

The table lists this clone with a count of one. As DNA, the CDR3 is TGCGCCAGCAGAGCAGGGCTGGAGGGGGGCTACACCTTC. It encodes CASRAGLEGGYTF. The chain employs TRBV5-1 and TRBJ1-2; TRBD1 might be the D (5 bases). The CDR3 has 13 residues. Germline-derived CDR1 and CDR2 are SGHRS and YFSETQ. The V and J ends lost 5 bases and 8 bases respectively, with 16 bases between them.

The rearrangement joins TRBV7-2 to TRBJ1-1, with D maybe TRBD1 (5 bases). This CDR3 is built from 14 residues. The germline V gene has CDR1 SGHTA and CDR2 FQGNSA. The V end was cut by 2 bases, the J end by 6 bases, with 13 bases between. CDR3 residues: CASSLRTFTAEAFF. The CDR3 DNA reads as TGTGCCAGCAGCTTACGGACATTCACAGCTGAAGCTTTCTTT.